This T cell receptor (beta chain) emerged from a study of cytomegalovirus exposure and HLA in healthy donors. Study results and limitations: Among TCR beta chains, those listed as cytomegalovirus-associated numbered around 160. Analyzed later, association rates of TCRs varied across HLA loci, with DRB1 most and HLA-C fewest. More clonal expansion characterized HLA-associated TCR beta chains than equally common others in a later analysis. The likely explanation for a cluster of highly shared sequence variants was sequencing artifact.

Researchers ran the PCR with 60 Vbeta and 13 Jbeta primers. The data were produced by immunoSEQ multiplex PCR, yet TCRdb's version contains in-frame clones alone and is incomplete. This sample carries around 200,000 clones, roughly four fifths of them seen once, and the ten largest clones take 10%. As regards this clone: Antigen specificity is unknown.

Trimming at V came to 4 bases and at J to 7 bases, leaving 8 bases not matched to a gene. The CDR3 sequence is 15 residues long. Germline V gives CDR1 LGHNA, CDR2 YNFKEQ. Material: PBMCs. The receptor was isolated from a woman aged 45 to 65 in good health and CMV-seropositive. The gene calls are TRBV4-2 and TRBJ2-7; 12 positions agree with TRBD2. CDR3 loop: CASSLLAGGPEEQYF. The DNA of the CDR3 is TGTGCCAGCAGCCTGCTAGCGGGGGGGCCAGAAGAGCAGTACTTC.